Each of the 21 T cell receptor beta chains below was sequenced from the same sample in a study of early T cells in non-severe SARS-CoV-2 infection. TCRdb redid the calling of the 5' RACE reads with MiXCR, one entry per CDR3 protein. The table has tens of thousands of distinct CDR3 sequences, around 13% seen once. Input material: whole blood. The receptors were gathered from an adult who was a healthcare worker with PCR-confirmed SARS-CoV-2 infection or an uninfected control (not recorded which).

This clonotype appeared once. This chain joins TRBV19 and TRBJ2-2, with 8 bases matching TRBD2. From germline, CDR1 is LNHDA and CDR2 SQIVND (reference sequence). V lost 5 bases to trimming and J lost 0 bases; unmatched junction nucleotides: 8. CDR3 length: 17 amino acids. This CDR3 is CASSPLGLAANTGELFF. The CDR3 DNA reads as TGTGCCAGTAGTCCACTCGGACTAGCTGCGAACACCGGGGAGCTGTTTTTT. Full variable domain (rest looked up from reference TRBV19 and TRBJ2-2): DGGITQSPKYLFRKEGQNVTLSCEQNLNHDAMYWYRQDPGQGLRLIYYSQIVNDFQKGDIAEGYSVSREKKESFPLTVTSAQKNPTAFYLCASSPLGLAANTGELFFGEGSRLTVL.

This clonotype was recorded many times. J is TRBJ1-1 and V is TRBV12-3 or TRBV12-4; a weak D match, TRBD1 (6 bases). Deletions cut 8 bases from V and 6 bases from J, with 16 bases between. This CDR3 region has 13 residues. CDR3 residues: CASGSRGLPEAFF. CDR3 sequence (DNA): TGTGCCAGCGGATCCAGGGGTTTGCCTGAAGCTTTCTTT.

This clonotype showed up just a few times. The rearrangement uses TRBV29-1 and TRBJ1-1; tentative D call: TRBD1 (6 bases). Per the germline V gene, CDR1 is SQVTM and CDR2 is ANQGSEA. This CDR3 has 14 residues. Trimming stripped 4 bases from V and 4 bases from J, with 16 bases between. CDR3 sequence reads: CSVVFPTGFTEAFF. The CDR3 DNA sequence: TGCAGCGTTGTGTTCCCCACAGGGTTCACTGAAGCTTTCTTT.

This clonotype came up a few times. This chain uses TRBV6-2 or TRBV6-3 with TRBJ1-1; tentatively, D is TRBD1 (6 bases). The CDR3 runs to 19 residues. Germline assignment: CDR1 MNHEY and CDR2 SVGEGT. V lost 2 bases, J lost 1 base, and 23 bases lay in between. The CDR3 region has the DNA TGTGCCAGCAGTTACACCCGCGGGACACCATCATGGGGGAACACTGAAGCTTTCTTT. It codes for CASSYTRGTPSWGNTEAFF.

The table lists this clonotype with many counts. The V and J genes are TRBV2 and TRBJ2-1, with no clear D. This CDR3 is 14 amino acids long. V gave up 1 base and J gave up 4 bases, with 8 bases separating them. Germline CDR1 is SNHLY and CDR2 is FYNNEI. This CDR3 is CASSEVADYNEQFF. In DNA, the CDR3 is TGTGCCAGCAGTGAAGTGGCTGATTACAATGAGCAGTTCTTC.

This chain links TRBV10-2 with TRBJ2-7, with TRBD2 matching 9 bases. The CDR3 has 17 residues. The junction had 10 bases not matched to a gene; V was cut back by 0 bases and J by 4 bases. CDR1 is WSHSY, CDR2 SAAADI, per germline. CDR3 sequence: CASSESGAGGPGYEQYF. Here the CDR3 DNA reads TGCGCCAGCAGTGAGTCCGGAGCGGGAGGCCCAGGTTACGAGCAGTACTTC.

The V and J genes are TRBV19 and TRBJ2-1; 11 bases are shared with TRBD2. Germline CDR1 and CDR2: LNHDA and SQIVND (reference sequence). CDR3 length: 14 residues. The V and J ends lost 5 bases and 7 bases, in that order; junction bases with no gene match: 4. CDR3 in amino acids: CASSAPSGRNEQFF. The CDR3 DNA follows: TGTGCCAGTAGTGCGCCTAGCGGGAGGAATGAGCAGTTCTTC.

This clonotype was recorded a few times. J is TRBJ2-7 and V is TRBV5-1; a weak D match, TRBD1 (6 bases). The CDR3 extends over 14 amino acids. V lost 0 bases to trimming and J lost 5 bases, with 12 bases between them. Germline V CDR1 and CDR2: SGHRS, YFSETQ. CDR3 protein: CASSLDRAPNEQYF. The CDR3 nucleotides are TGCGCCAGCAGCTTGGACAGGGCCCCAAACGAGCAGTACTTC.

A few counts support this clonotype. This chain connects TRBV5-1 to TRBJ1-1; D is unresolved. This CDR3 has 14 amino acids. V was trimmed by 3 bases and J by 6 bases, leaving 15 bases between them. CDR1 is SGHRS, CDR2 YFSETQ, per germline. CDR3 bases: TGCGCCAGCAGCTGGTTACAAGGACGGCCTGAAGCTTTCTTT. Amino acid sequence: CASSWLQGRPEAFF.

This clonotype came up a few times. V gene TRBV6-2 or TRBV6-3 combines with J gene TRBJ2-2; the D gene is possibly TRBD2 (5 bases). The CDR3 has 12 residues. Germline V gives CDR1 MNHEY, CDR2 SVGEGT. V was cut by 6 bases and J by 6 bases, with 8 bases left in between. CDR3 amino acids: CASRAAAGELFF. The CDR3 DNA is TGTGCCAGCAGGGCAGCGGCCGGGGAGCTGTTTTTT.

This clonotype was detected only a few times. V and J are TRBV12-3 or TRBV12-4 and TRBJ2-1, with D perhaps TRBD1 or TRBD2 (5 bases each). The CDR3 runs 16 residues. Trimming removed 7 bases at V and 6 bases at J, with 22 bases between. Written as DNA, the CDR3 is TGTGCCAGCACCATCTCCCTCGGGGCAAATTTCAATGAGCAGTTCTTC. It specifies CASTISLGANFNEQFF.

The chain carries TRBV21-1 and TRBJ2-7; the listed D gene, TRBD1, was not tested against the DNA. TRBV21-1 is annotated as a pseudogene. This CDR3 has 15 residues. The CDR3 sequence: CASSKAGGTGGEQYF. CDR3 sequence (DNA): TGTGCCAGCAGCAAAGCCGGAGGGACAGGGGGGGAGCAGTACTTC.

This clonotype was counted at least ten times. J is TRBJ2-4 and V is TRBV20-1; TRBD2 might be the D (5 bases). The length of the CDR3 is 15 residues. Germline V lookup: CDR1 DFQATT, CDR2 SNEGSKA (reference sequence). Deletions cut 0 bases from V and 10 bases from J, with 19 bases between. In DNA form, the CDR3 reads TGCAGTGCTAGAGATTTGGTCGTGACTAAGAAGATTCAGTACTTC. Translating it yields CSARDLVVTKKIQYF.

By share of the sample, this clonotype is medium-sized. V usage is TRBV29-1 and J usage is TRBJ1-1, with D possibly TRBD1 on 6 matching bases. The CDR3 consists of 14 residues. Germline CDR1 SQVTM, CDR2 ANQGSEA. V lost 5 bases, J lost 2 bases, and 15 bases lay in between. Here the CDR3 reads CSVNSGQLNTEAFF. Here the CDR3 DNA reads TGCAGCGTTAATTCCGGACAGCTCAACACTGAAGCTTTCTTT.

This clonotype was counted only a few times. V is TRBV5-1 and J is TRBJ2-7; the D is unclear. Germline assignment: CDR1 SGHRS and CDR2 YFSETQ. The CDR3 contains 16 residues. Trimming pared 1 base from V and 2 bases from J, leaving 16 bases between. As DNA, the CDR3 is TGCGCCAGCAGCTTGAAGGGATATTGGAATCCCTACGAGCAGTACTTC. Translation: CASSLKGYWNPYEQYF. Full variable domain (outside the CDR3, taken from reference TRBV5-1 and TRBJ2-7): KAGVTQTPRYLIKTRGQQVTLSCSPISGHRSVSWYQQTPGQGLQFLFEYFSETQRNKGNFPGRFSGRQFSNSRSEMNVSTLELGDSALYLCASSLKGYWNPYEQYFGPGTRLTVT.

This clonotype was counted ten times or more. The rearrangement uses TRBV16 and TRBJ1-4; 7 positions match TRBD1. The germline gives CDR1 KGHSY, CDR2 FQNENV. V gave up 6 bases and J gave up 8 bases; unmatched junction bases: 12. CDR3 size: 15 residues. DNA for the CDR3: TGTGCCAGCAGACCCGACAGGGCGATAGGCGAAAAACTGTTTTTT. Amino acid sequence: CASRPDRAIGEKLFF.

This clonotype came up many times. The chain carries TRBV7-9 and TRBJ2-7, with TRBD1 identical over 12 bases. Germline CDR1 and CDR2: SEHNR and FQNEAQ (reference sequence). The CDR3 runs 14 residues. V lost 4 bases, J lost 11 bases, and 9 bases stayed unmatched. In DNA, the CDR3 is TGTGCCAGCAGCTCCCCGGGACAGGGGGCTTGGGAGTACTTC. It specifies CASSSPGQGAWEYF.

DNA for the CDR3: TGTGCCACCAGTGATCATAGAGGGGGCTCCTACAATGAGCAGTTCTTC. Protein sequence: CATSDHRGGSYNEQFF. The rearrangement joins TRBV24-1 to TRBJ2-1; TRBD1 might be the D (6 bases). Germline CDR1 and CDR2: KGHDR and SFDVKD. The CDR3 totals 16 residues. V was cut by 3 bases and J by 0 bases, with 11 bases left in between.

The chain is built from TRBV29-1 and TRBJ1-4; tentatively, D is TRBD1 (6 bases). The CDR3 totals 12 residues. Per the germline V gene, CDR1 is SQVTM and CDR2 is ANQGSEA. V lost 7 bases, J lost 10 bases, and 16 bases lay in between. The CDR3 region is CSAGDIRGKLFF. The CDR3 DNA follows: TGCAGCGCCGGGGACATCCGGGGAAAACTGTTTTTT.

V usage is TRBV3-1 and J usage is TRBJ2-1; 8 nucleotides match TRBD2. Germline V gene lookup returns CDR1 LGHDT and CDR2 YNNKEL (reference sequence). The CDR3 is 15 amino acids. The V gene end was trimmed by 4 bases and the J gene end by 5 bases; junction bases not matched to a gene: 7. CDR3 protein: CASSRRAGANNEQFF. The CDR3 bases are TGTGCCAGCAGCCGAAGAGCGGGGGCCAACAATGAGCAGTTCTTC.

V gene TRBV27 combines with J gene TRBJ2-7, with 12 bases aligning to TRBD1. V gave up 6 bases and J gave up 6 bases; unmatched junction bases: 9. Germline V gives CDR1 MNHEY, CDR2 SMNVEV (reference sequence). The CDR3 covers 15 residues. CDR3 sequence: CASSRAGQGAFEQYF. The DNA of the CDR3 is TGTGCCAGCAGCCGGGCGGGACAGGGGGCTTTCGAGCAGTACTTC.